One TCR beta chain is described in this entry. Its antigen is as yet unknown. These data are taken from a study of Ad26.COV2.S vaccination and SARS-CoV-2 variants. Study-wide results and caveats: Substantial breadth was reported for post-vaccination spike-specific CD8+ and CD4+ T cells. Vaccine recipients posted higher spike-specific TCR breadth than their placebo counterparts. Responses of T cells in total may have been underestimated by the TCR breadth and depth analyses. Non-spike TCR breadth was similar in vaccine and placebo recipients.

The CDR3 has 16 residues. V was clipped by 2 bases and J by 9 bases; unmatched bases: 14. Germline V gene sequence: CDR1 LGHDT, CDR2 YNNKEL (reference sequence). Assay used: immunoSEQ multiplex PCR; TCRdb lists only in-frame clones, some missing. The data hold around 170,000 clones, with approximately 88% observed a single time. The rearrangement joins TRBV3-1 (or the pseudogene TRBV3-2) to TRBJ2-7; 9 positions match TRBD2. Sequencing was performed on peripheral blood, taken after recovery from COVID-19. This TCR was sampled from a human donor who had recovered from COVID-19. CDR3 sequence: CASSQWGGTSISGQYF. CDR3 nucleotides: TGTGCCAGCAGCCAATGGGGAGGGACTAGCATAAGTGGGCAGTACTTC.